Following are 17 T cell receptor beta chains from one sample sequenced in a study of OX40 agonist ivuxolimab in advanced cancers. The assay was immunoSEQ multiplex PCR, and TCRdb's table has in-frame clones only and misses some. The sample has more than 80,000 clones; more than 80% are singletons. This sample comprised CD4+ or CD8+ T cells sorted from blood, obtained in a trial of the OX40 agonist ivuxolimab. The receptors shown here come from an adult with an advanced solid tumor such as melanoma, head and neck, liver or kidney cancer.

This clone has only a few counts. The gene calls are TRBV6-5 and TRBJ1-5; D not resolved. Per germline, CDR1 MNHEY and CDR2 SVGAGI. The ends were cut back, 2 bases at V and 0 bases at J, with 5 bases in the middle. The length of the CDR3 is 14 residues. Written as DNA, the CDR3 is TGTGCCAGCAGTTACAGGGATAGCAATCAGCCCCAGCATTTT. Translating gives CASSYRDSNQPQHF.

The chain employs TRBV10-3 and TRBJ2-2; D remains unclear. Germline assignment: CDR1 ENHRY and CDR2 SYGVKD. The CDR3 length is 14 residues. Trimming pared 10 bases from V and 3 bases from J, leaving 15 bases between. CDR3 residues: CATLSGLDTGELFF. The DNA for the CDR3 is TGTGCCACTCTCTCAGGTCTCGACACCGGGGAGCTGTTTTTT.

J is TRBJ2-1 and V is TRBV7-3; D may be TRBD2 (7 bases). Germline-derived CDR1 and CDR2 are SGHTA and FQGTGA. V lost 2 bases, J lost 4 bases, and 12 bases lay in between. This CDR3 is built from 15 residues. The CDR3 is CASSLRGAAYNEQFF. CDR3 sequence (DNA): TGTGCCAGCAGCTTACGGGGGGCCGCGTACAATGAGCAGTTCTTC.

The rearrangement joins TRBV19 to TRBJ2-4; 11 bases are a match to TRBD1. J was trimmed by 6 bases and V by 5 bases; bases with no gene match: 3. Germline CDR1 LNHDA, CDR2 SQIVND (reference sequence). The CDR3 spans 14 residues. The DNA for the CDR3 is TGTGCCAGTAGTCAGGGACAGGGGGGAAACATTCAGTACTTC. Protein product: CASSQGQGGNIQYF.

The V call is TRBV5-1, the J call TRBJ1-2; TRBD1 aligns across 8 bases. This CDR3 has 16 residues. With V trimmed by 2 bases and J by 1 base, 7 bases remained unmatched. The germline V gene encodes CDR1 SGHRS and CDR2 YFSETQ. The CDR3 coding sequence is TGCGCCAGCAGCTTCGGGGACAGGCCCCATAACTATGGCTACACCTTC. It yields the protein CASSFGDRPHNYGYTF.

The chain carries TRBV28 and TRBJ2-3; the D call may be TRBD1 or TRBD2 (5 bases each). Germline V gene sequence: CDR1 MDHEN, CDR2 SYDVKM. Trimming left V 5 bases short and J 6 bases short, with 18 bases between. The CDR3 has 15 amino acids. CDR3 sequence (DNA): TGTGCCAGCAGTCCCGGGACGGCCATAGGGGATACGCAGTATTTT. Its translation: CASSPGTAIGDTQYF.

The chain employs TRBV27 and TRBJ2-5; D is undetermined. V lost 3 bases to trimming and J lost 0 bases, with 8 bases between them. There are 14 residues in the CDR3. Germline assignment: CDR1 MNHEY and CDR2 SMNVEV (reference sequence). The CDR3 loop is CASSFWHDQETQYF. The CDR3 DNA sequence: TGTGCCAGCAGTTTTTGGCATGACCAAGAGACCCAGTACTTC.

The chain carries TRBV5-1 and TRBJ1-2, with TRBD1 matching 7 bases. Trimming at V came to 4 bases and at J to 5 bases, leaving 8 bases not matched to a gene. The germline gives CDR1 SGHRS, CDR2 YFSETQ. This CDR3 region has 14 residues. The CDR3 region has the DNA TGCGCCAGCAGCCCGGGGACAGAAAAATATGGCTACACCTTC. Translating it yields CASSPGTEKYGYTF.

The rearrangement joins TRBV6-5 to TRBJ2-3; 8 bases align to TRBD1. The V and J ends lost 6 bases and 2 bases, in that order; junction bases with no gene match: 4. Germline V gives CDR1 MNHEY, CDR2 SVGAGI. This CDR3 is 14 amino acids long. CDR3 in amino acids: CASSWTGSTDTQYF. The CDR3 DNA reads as TGTGCCAGCAGCTGGACAGGGTCCACAGATACGCAGTATTTT.

This chain links TRBV5-1 with TRBJ2-2; D not certain. Trimming removed 4 bases from V and 6 bases from J, with 10 bases in between. The CDR3 loop spans 13 amino acids. The germline gives CDR1 SGHRS, CDR2 YFSETQ. The CDR3 DNA sequence: TGCGCCAGCAGCGTTACCGGAGCCGGGGAGCTGTTTTTT. Amino acids: CASSVTGAGELFF.

The V gene is TRBV6-5, the J gene TRBJ2-3; 8 bases are shared with TRBD1. Germline V lookup: CDR1 MNHEY, CDR2 SVGAGI. CDR3 length equals 15 residues. J gave up 2 bases and V 5 bases, and 6 bases lay outside the gene matches. CDR3 residues: CASSTGTGFTDTQYF. The CDR3 DNA reads TGTGCCAGCAGTACCGGGACAGGATTCACAGATACGCAGTATTTT.

The V and J genes are TRBV5-1 and TRBJ2-7, with 8 bases identical to TRBD2. From germline, CDR1 is SGHRS and CDR2 YFSETQ. The CDR3 has 14 amino acids. V lost 0 bases, J lost 3 bases, and 2 bases stayed unmatched. The DNA of the CDR3 is TGCGCCAGCAGCTTGGAGGCGGGGGGCTACGAGCAGTACTTC. This codes for CASSLEAGGYEQYF. Looking up the rest from reference TRBV5-1 and TRBJ2-7 gives the full variable domain: KAGVTQTPRYLIKTRGQQVTLSCSPISGHRSVSWYQQTPGQGLQFLFEYFSETQRNKGNFPGRFSGRQFSNSRSEMNVSTLELGDSALYLCASSLEAGGYEQYFGPGTRLTVT.

The genes are TRBV5-4 and TRBJ2-1; D is perhaps TRBD2 (6 bases). V lost 4 bases, J lost 0 bases, and 11 bases lay in between. The CDR3 contains 15 residues. Germline V gene data show CDR1 as SGHNT and CDR2 as YYREEE (reference sequence). The CDR3 coding sequence is TGTGCCAGCAGCCTTAGCGGCAGCTCCTACAATGAGCAGTTCTTC. Its protein is CASSLSGSSYNEQFF.

The chain is built from TRBV28 and TRBJ2-3; D unresolved. Trimming removed 4 bases at V and 1 base at J, with 3 bases between. This CDR3 contains 12 residues. Germline values: CDR1 MDHEN, CDR2 SYDVKM. CDR3 sequence reads: CASSSGTDTQYF. The CDR3 nucleotides read TGTGCCAGCAGTTCTGGCACAGATACGCAGTATTTT.

The genes are TRBV27 and TRBJ1-2; 9 bases agree with TRBD1. J gave up 8 bases and V 3 bases, and 4 bases lay outside the gene matches. This CDR3 has 13 residues. The germline gives CDR1 MNHEY, CDR2 SMNVEV (reference sequence). The CDR3 DNA follows: TGTGCCAGCAGTTTCTGGACAGGGGAAGGCTACACCTTC. This translates into CASSFWTGEGYTF.

This clone appeared a single time. V and J are TRBV7-9 and TRBJ2-7; D call uncertain. Trimming cost V 5 bases and J 2 bases, with 13 bases left between them. Germline assignment: CDR1 SEHNR and CDR2 FQNEAQ (reference sequence). This CDR3 is built from 14 residues. CDR3 region: CASSNPPHAYEQYF. CDR3 coding DNA: TGTGCCAGCAGCAATCCACCTCACGCCTACGAGCAGTACTTC.

This chain uses TRBV28 with TRBJ2-1; 7 bases line up with TRBD2. The V segment lost 5 bases and the J segment 5 bases; nucleotides outside the gene matches: 6. CDR3 size: 14 residues. From germline, CDR1 is MDHEN and CDR2 SYDVKM. The CDR3 spells CASSHGTTHNEQFF. The CDR3 DNA follows: TGTGCCAGCAGTCACGGGACTACCCACAATGAGCAGTTCTTC.